Below, 2 T cell receptor beta chains from the same sample are listed, as sequenced in a study of T cells after yellow fever vaccination. TCRdb re-called the 5' RACE reads through MiXCR, storing one row per CDR3 protein. The sample includes around 60,000 distinct CDR3 sequences, approximately 5.5% seen only once; the top ten take roughly 28%. Sequencing was performed on PBMCs, either bulk or a sorted T-cell subset (CD4+, CD8+, memory, or dextramer-sorted; not recorded which), taken on the day of the yellow fever booster vaccination. These receptors all stem from a man younger than 35 who received the YFV17D yellow fever vaccine.

This clonotype was counted at least ten times. The chain recombines TRBV29-1 with TRBJ2-1; D is uncertain. This CDR3 region has 13 residues. V lost 3 bases and J 4 bases, leaving 10 bases between the germline ends. Germline CDR1 and CDR2: SQVTM and ANQGSEA. CDR3 sequence reads: CSVDLATYNEQFF. The CDR3 region has the DNA TGCAGCGTTGATCTGGCGACTTACAATGAGCAGTTCTTC.

The chain uses TRBV7-9 and TRBJ2-7, with TRBD2 as a possible D gene (6 bases). CDR3 length equals 17 residues. Per the germline V gene, CDR1 is SEHNR and CDR2 is FQNEAQ (reference sequence). V lost 5 bases and J lost 2, with 22 bases in between. The CDR3 here is CASSGSPWGGNPYEQYF. The CDR3 region has the DNA TGTGCCAGCAGCGGGTCCCCCTGGGGCGGGAACCCCTACGAGCAGTACTTC.